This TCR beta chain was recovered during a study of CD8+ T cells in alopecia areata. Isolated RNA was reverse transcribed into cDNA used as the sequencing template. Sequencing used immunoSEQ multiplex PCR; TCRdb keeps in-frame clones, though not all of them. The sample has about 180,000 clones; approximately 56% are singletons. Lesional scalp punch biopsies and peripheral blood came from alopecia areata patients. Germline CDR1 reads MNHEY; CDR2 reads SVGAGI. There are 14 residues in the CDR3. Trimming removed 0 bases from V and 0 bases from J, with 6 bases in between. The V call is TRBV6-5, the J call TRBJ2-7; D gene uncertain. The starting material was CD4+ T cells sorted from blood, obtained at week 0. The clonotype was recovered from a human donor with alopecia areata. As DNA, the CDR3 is TGTGCCAGCAGTTACTCCACGGTCTCCTACGAGCAGTACTTC. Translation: CASSYSTVSYEQYF.